This T cell receptor (beta chain) was recorded in a study of shared clonotypes between healthy human individuals. Regarding this clone: The antigen is not known.

Overall study findings and caveats: A generally larger estimated richness was seen in naive subsets than in memory subsets. Clonotype sharing among donors, it was expected, would be affected by sequencing depth. Shared clonotypes: 4.5% to 6.5% naive CD4, around 3.5% naive CD8, about 2.5% memory CD4, about 0.41% memory CD8.

The assay was immunoSEQ multiplex PCR, and TCRdb's table has in-frame clones only and misses some. The repertoire includes about 2.3 million clones, 92% of them detected once, and around 0.4% sits in the top ten. The CDR3 contains 18 residues. The germline V gene encodes CDR1 MDHEN and CDR2 SYDVKM. The V and J ends lost 8 bases and 3 bases, in that order; junction bases with no gene match: 14. Sequencing was carried out using naive CD4+ T cells from PBMCs. Subset denoted: CD45RA+ positively selected. The chain links TRBV28 to TRBJ2-2, with 11 positions matching TRBD2. This TCR was sampled from a man between 18 and 35 years old in good health. Some clones in this sample may be carry-over from other donors' samples. The CDR3 DNA follows: TGTGCCAGCTCCACGTACGCCGGGACTAGCGGAGACACCGGGGAGCTGTTTTTT. Translating it yields CASSTYAGTSGDTGELFF.